A selection of T cell receptor beta chains follows, all from one sample in a study of response to subunit inactivated influenza vaccine. From the RT-PCR reads, TCRdb called clonotypes with MiXCR, one entry per CDR3 protein. The table lists fewer than 600,000 distinct CDR3 sequences, around 7.7% of them singletons. The sample here was PBMCs from blood, taken less than 30 months after vaccination. Source of these receptors: a man aged 50 to 69 who received an inactivated influenza vaccine. CDR3s include the opening cysteine and the closing phenylalanine or tryptophan. The D gene is left open where the match is weak. Only part of the rows carry a size: once, few, many, or a class if the clone is expanded.

j_call | cdr3_length | d_call | v_call | clone_size | cdr3_nt | cdr3_aa
TRBJ2-1 | 16 | - | TRBV28 | - | TGTGCCAGCAGTTTACCCCCGCGGGGGCCCGAGGATGAGCAGTTCTTC | CASSLPPRGPEDEQFF
TRBJ1-5 | 14 | - | TRBV20-1 | - | TGCAGTGCTAGAGATACGGGTAACAATGAGCCCCAGCATTTT | CSARDTGNNEPQHF
TRBJ2-5 | 23 | TRBD1 | TRBV27 | - | TGTGCCAGCAGTTTACGACCGAGCCCGGGACGCCGAGAGACAGGGGGCCGGCCAGAGACCCAGTACTTC | CASSLRPSPGRRETGGRPETQYF
TRBJ1-6 | 19 | - | TRBV20-1 | - | TGCAGTGCTAGAGATCGGGGACACCCAAGGAGCTCCTATAATTCACCCCTCCACTTT | CSARDRGHPRSSYNSPLHF
TRBJ2-7 | 15 | TRBD1 | TRBV7-6 | many | TGTGCCAGCAGCTCGGGACAGGGGTCTATTTACGAGCAGTACTTC | CASSSGQGSIYEQYF
TRBJ2-7 | 11 | - | TRBV28 | - | TGTGCCAGCAGCAATCCCCTCGAGCAGTACTTC | CASSNPLEQYF
TRBJ1-5 | 14 | - | TRBV28 | - | TGTGCCAGCGGATGGGGGCGAAACAATCAGCCCCAGCATTTT | CASGWGRNNQPQHF
TRBJ1-3 | 16 | - | TRBV10-3 | - | TGTGCCATCAGGGACATGACAGGATTTTCCGGAAACACCATATATTTT | CAIRDMTGFSGNTIYF
TRBJ1-4 | 13 | - | TRBV6-1 | few | TGTGCCAGCGAGTACAGGGAGAGGGAAAAACTGTTTTTT | CASEYREREKLFF
TRBJ1-4 | 12 | - | TRBV10-3 | - | TGTGCCATCTACGGGGGAGGTGAAAAACTGTTTTTT | CAIYGGGEKLFF